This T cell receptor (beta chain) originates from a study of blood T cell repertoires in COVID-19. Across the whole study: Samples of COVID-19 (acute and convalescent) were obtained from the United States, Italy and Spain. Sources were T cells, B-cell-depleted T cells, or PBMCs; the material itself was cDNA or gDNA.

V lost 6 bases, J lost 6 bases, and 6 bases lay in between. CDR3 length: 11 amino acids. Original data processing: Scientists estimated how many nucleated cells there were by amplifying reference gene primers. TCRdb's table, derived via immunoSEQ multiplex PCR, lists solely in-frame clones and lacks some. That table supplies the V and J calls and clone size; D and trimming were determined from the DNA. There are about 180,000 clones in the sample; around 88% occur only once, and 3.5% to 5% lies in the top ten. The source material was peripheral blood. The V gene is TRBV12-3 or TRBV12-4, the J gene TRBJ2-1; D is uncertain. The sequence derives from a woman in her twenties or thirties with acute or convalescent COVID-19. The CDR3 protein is CASRFLNEQFF. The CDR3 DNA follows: TGTGCCAGCAGATTCCTCAATGAGCAGTTCTTC.